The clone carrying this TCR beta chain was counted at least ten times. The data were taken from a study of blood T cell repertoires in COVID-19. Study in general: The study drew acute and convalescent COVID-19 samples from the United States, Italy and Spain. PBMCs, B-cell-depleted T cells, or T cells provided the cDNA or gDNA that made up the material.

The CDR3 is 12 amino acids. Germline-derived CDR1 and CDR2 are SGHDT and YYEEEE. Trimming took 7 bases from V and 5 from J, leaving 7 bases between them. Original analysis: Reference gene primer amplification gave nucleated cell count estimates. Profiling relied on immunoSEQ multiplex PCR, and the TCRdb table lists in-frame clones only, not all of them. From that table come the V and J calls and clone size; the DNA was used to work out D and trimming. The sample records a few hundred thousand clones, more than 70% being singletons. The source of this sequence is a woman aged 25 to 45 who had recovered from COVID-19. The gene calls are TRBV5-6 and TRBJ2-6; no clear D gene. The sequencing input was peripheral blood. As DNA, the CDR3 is TGTGCCAGCTCCCCAAGGGCCAACGTCCTGACTTTC. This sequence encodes CASSPRANVLTF.